The present TCR beta chain was sequenced within a study of technical replicates of blood from several donors. Clones were sequenced by immunoSEQ multiplex PCR, and TCRdb holds only the in-frame ones, with some missing. The data contain some 84,000 clones, 90% to 95% of them singletons. V lost 3 bases and J lost 5, with 11 bases in between. Per germline, CDR1 MNHEY and CDR2 SVGAGI. The CDR3 runs 14 residues. The TCR comes from a human donor in good health. This chain joins TRBV6-5 and TRBJ1-5; D is uncertain. The sequenced sample consisted of T cells isolated from PBMCs. The DNA for the CDR3 is TGTGCCAGCAGTTATGCTTCGAGTTATCAGCCCCAGCATTTT. The encoded protein is CASSYASSYQPQHF.